The 12 T cell receptor beta chains below come from one sample, sequenced in a study of blood T cell repertoires in COVID-19. The method was immunoSEQ multiplex PCR; TCRdb's version includes in-frame clones alone and lacks a portion of them. The repertoire holds some 350,000 clones, with 85% to 90% as singletons. The sample comprised PBMCs or T cells enriched from blood (not recorded which). These receptors were obtained from a young man who had recovered from COVID-19.

The genes are TRBV6-2 or TRBV6-3 and TRBJ2-2, with D tentatively TRBD1 (5 bases). V was cut by 2 bases and J by 8 bases, with 9 bases left in between. The germline V gene has CDR1 MNHEY and CDR2 SVGEGT. The CDR3 contains 13 residues. For the CDR3, the DNA is TGTGCCAGCAGTTACCTAGGACAAGGGGAGCTGTTTTTT. Residues: CASSYLGQGELFF.

This chain uses TRBV9 with TRBJ2-2; 13 nucleotides align to TRBD2. The germline V gene has CDR1 SGDLS and CDR2 YYNGEE. Trimming cost V 2 bases and J 6 bases; bases outside gene matches: 10. The CDR3 length is 18 residues. The CDR3 loop reads CASSVTGIGLAGAGELFF. DNA for the CDR3: TGTGCCAGCAGCGTTACCGGTATCGGACTAGCGGGAGCCGGGGAGCTGTTTTTT. Full variable domain (rest looked up from reference TRBV9 and TRBJ2-2): DSGVTQTPKHLITATGQRVTLRCSPRSGDLSVYWYQQSLDQGLQFLIQYYNGEERAKGNILERFSAQQFPDLHSELNLSSLELGDSALYFCASSVTGIGLAGAGELFFGEGSRLTVL.

The chain links TRBV11-3 to TRBJ2-5; D unclear. The ends were cut back, 5 bases at V and 3 bases at J, with 10 bases in the middle. The germline V gene encodes CDR1 SGHNT and CDR2 YENEEA. The CDR3 sequence is 13 residues long. Here the CDR3 DNA reads TGTGCCAGCAGCCGAGACACGAAAGAGACCCAGTACTTC. Translated, it gives CASSRDTKETQYF.

This sequence joins TRBV10-3 and TRBJ2-5, with 7 bases that match TRBD2. Germline assignment: CDR1 ENHRY and CDR2 SYGVKD. There are 15 residues in the CDR3. V was pared by 0 bases and J by 5 bases, with 6 bases of the junction left unmatched. This chain's CDR3 is CAISESRTSSETQYF. CDR3 nucleotide sequence: TGTGCCATCAGTGAGTCCAGGACTAGTAGTGAGACCCAGTACTTC.

A single count supports this clone. The gene calls are TRBV19 and TRBJ2-6, with a weak D call TRBD2 (6 bases). The germline V gene has CDR1 LNHDA and CDR2 SQIVND (reference sequence). This CDR3 spans 19 amino acids. Trimming took off 4 bases at V and 4 bases at J, with 23 bases between the two ends. CDR3 nucleotide sequence: TGTGCCAGTAGTAGGGGGGTCTGGAGGGAGTGGTCCGGGGCCAACGTCCTGACTTTC. Protein: CASSRGVWREWSGANVLTF. The variable domain in full, completed from reference TRBV19 and TRBJ2-6, reads DGGITQSPKYLFRKEGQNVTLSCEQNLNHDAMYWYRQDPGQGLRLIYYSQIVNDFQKGDIAEGYSVSREKKESFPLTVTSAQKNPTAFYLCASSRGVWREWSGANVLTFGAGSRLTVL.

The rearrangement uses TRBV3-1 (or the pseudogene TRBV3-2) and TRBJ1-4; 9 positions agree with TRBD1. V trimming: 4 bases; J trimming: 8 bases; junction bases outside the gene matches: 8. The CDR3 totals 15 residues. From germline, CDR1 is LGHDT and CDR2 YNNKEL (reference sequence). CDR3 residues: CASSRAGQGREKLFF. The CDR3 nucleotides are TGTGCCAGCAGCCGAGCGGGACAGGGTCGCGAAAAACTGTTTTTT.

The rearrangement joins TRBV7-9 to TRBJ2-5, with 8 bases aligning to TRBD1. The CDR3 runs 15 residues. The germline gives CDR1 SEHNR, CDR2 FQNEAQ (reference sequence). The ends lost 1 base at V and 4 bases at J; junction bases unmatched: 5. The CDR3 DNA follows: TGTGCCAGCAGCTTAGGGACAGGGTTTTCAGAGACCCAGTACTTC. Its protein is CASSLGTGFSETQYF.

The CDR3 nucleotides read TGCAGCGTTGAAGACGGGCGGGGGCCCTTAGAGGAGACCCAGTACTTC. Translating gives CSVEDGRGPLEETQYF. The genes are TRBV29-1 and TRBJ2-5; a possible D gene is TRBD2 (7 bases). The germline V and J ends were trimmed by 0 bases and 5 bases, with 19 bases remaining between them. Germline loops: CDR1 SQVTM, CDR2 ANQGSEA. The CDR3 has 16 residues.

The genes are TRBV11-1 and TRBJ2-5; TRBD1 agrees at 8 bases. Germline values: CDR1 SGHAT, CDR2 FQDESV (reference sequence). V lost 5 bases and J lost 4; bases outside the gene matches: 6. The CDR3 length is 14 residues. CDR3 residues: CASSPTGGGETQYF. In DNA, the CDR3 is TGTGCCAGCAGCCCCACAGGGGGTGGAGAGACCCAGTACTTC.

The chain is built from TRBV5-6 and TRBJ1-3; tentatively, D is TRBD1 (6 bases). V was trimmed by 3 bases and J by 2 bases, leaving 15 bases between them. The V gene's germline CDR1 is SGHDT and CDR2 YYEEEE. This CDR3 has 16 amino acids. In DNA, the CDR3 is TGTGCCAGCAGCTGGGGCGGGGGGCTAACTGGAAACACCATATATTTT. It translates to CASSWGGGLTGNTIYF. The whole variable domain, filled in from reference TRBV5-6 and TRBJ1-3, reads DAGVTQSPTHLIKTRGQQVTLRCSPKSGHDTVSWYQQALGQGPQFIFQYYEEEERQRGNFPDRFSGHQFPNYSSELNVNALLLGDSALYLCASSWGGGLTGNTIYFGEGSWLTVV.

The genes are TRBV2 and TRBJ1-4; no clear D gene. Germline CDR1 and CDR2: SNHLY and FYNNEI. Trimming took off 11 bases at V and 0 bases at J, with 7 bases between the two ends. The CDR3 sequence is 12 residues long. This chain's CDR3 is CASGTTNEKLFF. The CDR3 DNA reads TGTGCCTCCGGGACAACTAATGAAAAACTGTTTTTT. Filled out from reference TRBV2 and TRBJ1-4, the complete variable domain reads EPEVTQTPSHQVTQMGQEVILRCVPISNHLYFYWYRQILGQKVEFLVSFYNNEISEKSEIFDDQFSVERPDGSNFTLKIRSTKLEDSAMYFCASGTTNEKLFFGSGTQLSVL.

The V and J genes are TRBV15 and TRBJ2-7, with TRBD1 as a possible D gene (5 bases). The CDR3 extends over 14 amino acids. V lost 8 bases and J 1 base, leaving 15 bases between the germline ends. Germline V gene sequence: CDR1 LNHNV, CDR2 YYDKDF (reference sequence). The CDR3 DNA is TGTGCCACCGGTACTGGGGCGAAATCCTACGAGCAGTACTTC. Protein product: CATGTGAKSYEQYF.